This entry lists 27 T cell receptor beta chains sequenced from one sample in a study of blood T cell repertoires in COVID-19. Repertoires were generated with immunoSEQ multiplex PCR, while TCRdb's copy carries only in-frame clones and drops some. The sample has about 210,000 clones, more than 70% seen once; the top ten hold roughly 2.3%. Material for sequencing was PBMCs or T cells enriched from blood (not recorded which). These receptors were obtained from a woman aged 40 to 50 with acute COVID-19.

The rearrangement joins TRBV9 to TRBJ1-5; D gene unclear. The length of the CDR3 is 13 residues. V lost 0 bases to trimming and J lost 7 bases, with 8 bases between them. Germline-derived CDR1 and CDR2 are SGDLS and YYNGEE. The CDR3 DNA is TGTGCCAGCAGCGTAGACCCCGGGCAGCCCCAGCATTTT. It is translated as CASSVDPGQPQHF.

The chain joins TRBV29-1 to TRBJ1-1; 8 bases are a match to TRBD1. This CDR3 is 15 amino acids long. Per germline, CDR1 SQVTM and CDR2 ANQGSEA. V lost 4 bases, J lost 1 base, and 8 bases stayed unmatched. The CDR3 is CSVGATGARNTEAFF. CDR3 bases: TGCAGCGTTGGTGCGACAGGGGCTAGGAACACTGAAGCTTTCTTT.

This sequence joins TRBV21-1 and TRBJ1-6. TRBV21-1 is deemed a pseudogene. This CDR3 comprises 13 residues. CDR3 sequence (DNA): TGTGCCAGCAGCAAGATCGGTGTGGACTCCCTCCACTTT. Its translation is CASSKIGVDSLHF.

This chain links TRBV19 with TRBJ2-1; TRBD2 aligns across 13 bases. V shed 5 bases and J 9 bases; nucleotides not matched to a gene: 4. Looked up from germline, CDR1 is LNHDA and CDR2 is SQIVND (reference sequence). CDR3 length equals 14 residues. CDR3 protein: CASSWGLAGSEQFF. CDR3 nucleotide sequence: TGTGCCAGTAGTTGGGGACTAGCGGGATCTGAGCAGTTCTTC.

The chain carries TRBV27 and TRBJ2-5, with D unresolved. This CDR3 is built from 14 residues. Trimming cost V 3 bases and J 0 bases, with 8 bases left between them. The germline V gene has CDR1 MNHEY and CDR2 SMNVEV (reference sequence). In DNA, the CDR3 is TGTGCCAGCAGTTTTGCGGCAAACCAAGAGACCCAGTACTTC. Protein: CASSFAANQETQYF.

Comments on this clone: One junction end disagrees with the germline gene, perhaps due to a read error. This sequence joins TRBV7-7 and TRBJ2-5; 8 bases map to TRBD2. The CDR3 covers 15 residues. The V gene's germline CDR1 is SSHAT and CDR2 FNYEAQ (reference sequence). CDR3 protein: CASSRSPGGQETQYF. As DNA, the CDR3 is TGTGCTAGCAGCCGTAGTCCGGGAGGGCAAGAGACCCAGTACTTC.

The DNA of the CDR3 is TGTGCCAGCAGCCAAGGACAGGGGGGCTCCTACGAGCAGTACGTC. Translated: CASSQGQGGSYEQYV. The chain is built from TRBV7-9 and TRBJ2-7; 10 bases fit TRBD1. Per the germline V gene, CDR1 is SEHNR and CDR2 is FQNEAQ (reference sequence). The V segment lost 5 bases and the J segment 0 bases; nucleotides outside the gene matches: 4. This CDR3 contains 15 residues.

This chain joins TRBV30 and TRBJ1-5, with D possibly being TRBD1 (6 bases). The CDR3 length is 13 residues. CDR1 GTSNPN and CDR2 SVGIG come from the germline V gene (reference sequence). The germline V and J ends were trimmed by 2 bases and 4 bases, with 9 bases remaining between them. The CDR3: CAWSTTGNQPQHF. The CDR3 bases are TGTGCCTGGAGTACGACAGGAAATCAGCCCCAGCATTTT.

The chain couples TRBV6-2 or TRBV6-3 to TRBJ1-5; TRBD1 is a possible D gene (5 bases). In germline, CDR1 is MNHEY, CDR2 SVGEGT. The V and J ends lost 6 bases and 10 bases respectively, with 25 bases between them. The CDR3 covers 16 residues. CDR3 sequence: CASSHGGGTAIVPQHF. CDR3 nucleotide sequence: TGTGCCAGCAGCCACGGGGGTGGGACGGCTATCGTTCCCCAGCATTTT.

This chain connects TRBV30 to TRBJ1-3, with D unresolved. V dropped 0 bases and J dropped 8 bases, with 11 bases sitting between them. Germline V lookup: CDR1 GTSNPN, CDR2 SVGIG (reference sequence). The length of the CDR3 is 13 residues. The CDR3 loop is CAWSVSPGYTIYF. In DNA form, the CDR3 reads TGTGCCTGGAGTGTCTCCCCCGGGTACACCATATATTTT.

The V gene is TRBV18, the J gene TRBJ1-4, with 7 bases fitting TRBD1. The CDR3 runs to 14 residues. With 5 bases clipped from V and 5 bases from J, the junction kept 5 bases outside the gene matches. Germline V lookup: CDR1 KGHSH, CDR2 LQKENI. CDR3 amino acids: CASSYRGQNEKLFF. CDR3 in DNA: TGTGCCAGCTCATACAGGGGTCAGAATGAAAAACTGTTTTTT.

The V gene is TRBV19, the J gene TRBJ1-4, with a possible D match to TRBD1 (5 bases). CDR1 and CDR2 from the germline V gene are LNHDA and SQIVND (reference sequence). V was shortened by 9 bases and J by 8 bases, with 28 bases between the two germline ends. This CDR3 is built from 17 residues. CDR3 residues: CASGSTPWGVLGEKLFF. CDR3 nucleotides: TGTGCCAGCGGTTCGACCCCGTGGGGGGTCCTAGGGGAAAAACTGTTTTTT.

The chain is built from TRBV4-2 and TRBJ2-5; tentatively, D is TRBD2 (6 bases). V gave up 5 bases and J gave up 7 bases, with 17 bases separating them. Germline CDR1 and CDR2: LGHNA and YNFKEQ. The CDR3 length is 14 residues. CDR3 coding DNA: TGTGCCAGCAGCGCCACCGGGGGAACTAGGACCCAGTACTTC. Amino acid sequence: CASSATGGTRTQYF.

The chain uses TRBV6-2 or TRBV6-3 and TRBJ2-5, with D possibly being TRBD1 (6 bases). V was shortened by 3 bases and J by 7 bases, with 18 bases between the two germline ends. CDR3 length equals 15 residues. CDR1 is MNHEY, CDR2 SVGEGT, per germline. Here the CDR3 reads CASSYRYRDGGTQYF. Here the CDR3 DNA reads TGTGCCAGCAGTTATCGCTACAGGGATGGCGGGACCCAGTACTTC.

J is TRBJ2-2 and V is TRBV5-8, with D uncertain. V lost 2 bases, J lost 3 bases, and 8 bases lay in between. This CDR3 is built from 14 residues. Germline assignment: CDR1 SGHTS and CDR2 YDEGEE. CDR3 coding DNA: TGTGCCAGCAGCTTCTCGGGTTACACCGGGGAGCTGTTTTTT. It codes for CASSFSGYTGELFF.

V usage is TRBV7-8 and J usage is TRBJ1-2; 9 bases fit TRBD1. CDR1 and CDR2 (germline): SGHVS, FQNEAQ. J lost 1 base, V lost 4 bases, and 4 bases had no gene match. The CDR3 extends over 15 amino acids. The CDR3 sequence is CASSSRTGDNYGYTF. CDR3 DNA sequence: TGTGCCAGCAGCTCGAGGACAGGGGATAACTATGGCTACACCTTC.

The rearrangement uses TRBV7-8 and TRBJ2-7; 8 nucleotides agree with TRBD1. CDR1 SGHVS and CDR2 FQNEAQ come from the germline V gene. The CDR3 runs to 14 residues. The V gene end was trimmed by 3 bases and the J gene end by 6 bases; junction bases not matched to a gene: 7. CDR3 amino acids: CASSLGRGHGEQYV. As DNA, the CDR3 is TGTGCCAGCAGCTTGGGCAGGGGGCACGGCGAGCAGTACGTC.

The chain uses TRBV28 and TRBJ2-1; 11 bases match TRBD2. V dropped 4 bases and J dropped 5; count of bases not matched to a gene: 1. Germline V gene data show CDR1 as MDHEN and CDR2 as SYDVKM. This CDR3 spans 14 amino acids. This chain's CDR3 is CASSSSGGNNEQFF. The DNA for the CDR3 is TGTGCCAGCAGTTCTAGCGGGGGGAACAATGAGCAGTTCTTC.

V gene TRBV4-3 combines with J gene TRBJ2-7; the match to TRBD1 covers 7 bases. Germline V gives CDR1 LGHNA, CDR2 YSLEER. This CDR3 spans 15 amino acids. The trim removed 4 bases at V and 1 base at J, leaving 7 bases unmatched. The CDR3 is CASSLGTASSYEQYF. For the CDR3, the DNA is TGCGCCAGCAGCCTAGGGACAGCCAGTTCCTACGAGCAGTACTTC.

V usage is TRBV7-8 and J usage is TRBJ2-7; TRBD1 matches 7 bases. The trim removed 5 bases at V and 7 bases at J, leaving 8 bases unmatched. Germline loops: CDR1 SGHVS, CDR2 FQNEAQ. CDR3 length: 13 amino acids. The CDR3 protein is CASSSDRAGEQYV. The CDR3 DNA follows: TGTGCCAGCAGCAGTGACAGGGCGGGTGAGCAGTACGTC.

The CDR3 DNA is TGTGCCAGCAGTGAAAGGAGGGGCGGCGGGGAGCTGTTTTTT. This translates into CASSERRGGGELFF. The gene calls are TRBV2 and TRBJ2-2; TRBD2 is a possible D gene (6 bases). V gave up 2 bases and J gave up 7 bases, with 11 bases separating them. CDR3 length equals 14 residues. Germline loops: CDR1 SNHLY, CDR2 FYNNEI.

V gene TRBV18 combines with J gene TRBJ2-7; possible D gene TRBD2, 6 bases. V was clipped by 6 bases and J by 3 bases, with 12 bases between them. The CDR3 has 13 residues. The germline CDR1 and CDR2 sequences are KGHSH and LQKENI. In DNA, the CDR3 is TGTGCCAGCTCTCCTCAGGGAGGCTACGAGCAGTACGTC. Amino acids: CASSPQGGYEQYV.

In this sample, this clone turned up once. The CDR3 sequence is CASSPFPGQGVGYTF. The DNA of the CDR3 is TGTGCCAGCAGCCCGTTCCCGGGACAGGGTGTAGGCTACACCTTC. The V gene is TRBV7-2, the J gene TRBJ1-2; 9 bases are a match to TRBD1. The V segment lost 5 bases and the J segment 8 bases; nucleotides outside the gene matches: 12. This CDR3 contains 15 residues. The germline V gene encodes CDR1 SGHTA and CDR2 FQGNSA. Full variable domain (outside the CDR3, taken from reference TRBV7-2 and TRBJ1-2): GAGVSQSPSNKVTEKGKDVELRCDPISGHTALYWYRQSLGQGLEFLIYFQGNSAPDKSGLPSDRFSAERTGGSVSTLTIQRTQQEDSAVYLCASSPFPGQGVGYTFGSGTRLTVV.

V usage is TRBV9 and J usage is TRBJ1-2; TRBD1 matches 9 bases. The V segment lost 3 bases and the J segment 1 base; nucleotides outside the gene matches: 4. CDR1 and CDR2 from the germline V gene are SGDLS and YYNGEE. The CDR3 contains 15 residues. The CDR3 coding sequence is TGTGCCAGCAGCGACCGGGACAGGGATAACTATGGCTACACCTTC. Translation gives CASSDRDRDNYGYTF.

This sequence joins TRBV20-1 and TRBJ2-2, with D perhaps TRBD2 (6 bases). V lost 6 bases, J lost 7 bases, and 9 bases lay in between. The CDR3 contains 11 residues. From germline, CDR1 is DFQATT and CDR2 SNEGSKA (reference sequence). As DNA, the CDR3 is TGCAGTGCGCCTAGCGTCGGGGAGCTGTTTTTT. This gives the protein CSAPSVGELFF.

The chain has TRBV4-1 and TRBJ2-1; 7 bases agree with TRBD1. The germline gives CDR1 MGHRA, CDR2 YSYEKL. The V gene end was trimmed by 2 bases and the J gene end by 3 bases; junction bases not matched to a gene: 4. The CDR3 spans 15 residues. CDR3 sequence (DNA): TGCGCCAGCAGCCAACAACGGGACAGCTACAATGAGCAGTTCTTC. Translated: CASSQQRDSYNEQFF.

Note on this clone: Other DNA sequences from this sample encode an identical CDR3 as well. The gene calls are TRBV7-2 and TRBJ1-5, with D tentatively TRBD1 (6 bases). CDR3 length equals 14 residues. The V end was cut by 5 bases, the J end by 2 bases, with 10 bases between. Germline V gene lookup returns CDR1 SGHTA and CDR2 FQGNSA. CDR3 region: CASSIRQGNQPQHF. The CDR3 coding sequence is TGTGCCAGCAGCATCCGACAGGGCAATCAGCCCCAGCATTTT.